Presented here are 8 T cell receptor beta chains from one specimen sequenced in a study of Tregs in tolerant kidney transplant recipients. FACS sorting followed a 6-day coculture of CFSE-labeled recipient PBMCs with irradiated graft donor PBMCs. The data were produced by immunoSEQ multiplex PCR, yet TCRdb's version contains in-frame clones alone and is incomplete. This table holds roughly 14,000 clones, about 53% found once. The antigens of these receptors remain unknown. The sequenced sample was CD4+ T cells from blood cultured with allogeneic cells, obtained before the transplant. These receptors came from a human patient who received a combined kidney and bone marrow transplant.

A few counts support this clone. The rearrangement uses TRBV11-3 and TRBJ2-7; a weak D match, TRBD2 (8 bases). The CDR3 is made up of 12 amino acids. Germline CDR1 SGHNT, CDR2 YENEEA. V lost 3 bases and J lost 12, with 15 bases in between. CDR3 amino acids: CASSFREGAGYF. The CDR3 DNA reads TGTGCCAGCAGCTTCCGGGAGGGGGCCGGGTACTTC.

In its sample, this clone ranks as medium-sized (0.01 to 0.1%). The chain has TRBV27 and TRBJ2-3; TRBD2 matches 7 bases. Germline CDR1 and CDR2: MNHEY and SMNVEV (reference sequence). This CDR3 region has 15 residues. J was trimmed by 2 bases and V by 6 bases; bases with no gene match: 8. As DNA, the CDR3 is TGTGCCAGCAGCCTATCGGGAGGACCCACAGATACGCAGTATTTT. The encoded protein is CASSLSGGPTDTQYF.

V usage is TRBV27 and J usage is TRBJ1-3, with D unresolved. Germline V gene lookup returns CDR1 MNHEY and CDR2 SMNVEV (reference sequence). V was shortened by 6 bases and J by 4 bases, with 10 bases between the two germline ends. The CDR3 contains 13 residues. The CDR3 sequence: CASRHRYGNTIYF. CDR3 nucleotide sequence: TGTGCCAGCAGGCACCGGTACGGAAACACCATATATTTT.

This chain links TRBV29-1 with TRBJ1-5; D gene uncertain. CDR3 length: 13 amino acids. The germline V and J ends were trimmed by 5 bases and 4 bases, with 12 bases remaining between them. CDR1 and CDR2 from the germline V gene are SQVTM and ANQGSEA. CDR3 sequence (DNA): TGCAGCGTTAGTGTCCACTTAAATCAGCCCCAGCATTTT. Protein: CSVSVHLNQPQHF.

The rearrangement joins TRBV6-1 to TRBJ2-7, with TRBD2 matching over 9 bases. J gave up 2 bases and V 6 bases, and 5 bases lay outside the gene matches. CDR1 MNHNS and CDR2 SASEGT come from the germline V gene. The CDR3 is 14 residues long. Here the CDR3 reads CASRLAGEPYEQYF. CDR3 coding DNA: TGTGCCAGCAGATTAGCGGGAGAACCCTACGAGCAGTACTTC.

This chain connects TRBV5-4 to TRBJ1-3; 7 positions match TRBD1. With V trimmed by 4 bases and J by 0 bases, 4 bases remained unmatched. This CDR3 contains 15 residues. Germline CDR1 reads SGHNT; CDR2 reads YYREEE (reference sequence). The CDR3 DNA reads TGTGCCAGCAGCCCCACAGGGGCCTCTGGAAACACCATATATTTT. It is translated as CASSPTGASGNTIYF. Full variable domain (remainder filled in from reference TRBV5-4 and TRBJ1-3): ETGVTQSPTHLIKTRGQQVTLRCSSQSGHNTVSWYQQALGQGPQFIFQYYREEENGRGNFPPRFSGLQFPNYSSELNVNALELDDSALYLCASSPTGASGNTIYFGEGSWLTVV.

The chain recombines TRBV6-5 with TRBJ1-2, with TRBD1 as a possible D gene (6 bases). The CDR3 runs to 13 residues. In germline, CDR1 is MNHEY, CDR2 SVGAGI. The V gene lost 6 bases and the J gene lost 4 bases, with 12 bases spanning the gap. CDR3 region: CASRYDRSYGYTF. In DNA, the CDR3 is TGTGCCAGCAGGTACGACAGGAGCTATGGCTACACCTTC.

The gene calls are TRBV7-9 and TRBJ2-5; D is perhaps TRBD2 (6 bases). Germline lookup yields CDR1 SEHNR and CDR2 FQNEAQ (reference sequence). V was pared by 5 bases and J by 2 bases, with 12 bases between. The CDR3 has 14 residues. CDR3 nucleotides: TGTGCCAGCAGCCCCGGGACTCAGCAAGAGACCCAGTACTTC. This codes for CASSPGTQQETQYF.